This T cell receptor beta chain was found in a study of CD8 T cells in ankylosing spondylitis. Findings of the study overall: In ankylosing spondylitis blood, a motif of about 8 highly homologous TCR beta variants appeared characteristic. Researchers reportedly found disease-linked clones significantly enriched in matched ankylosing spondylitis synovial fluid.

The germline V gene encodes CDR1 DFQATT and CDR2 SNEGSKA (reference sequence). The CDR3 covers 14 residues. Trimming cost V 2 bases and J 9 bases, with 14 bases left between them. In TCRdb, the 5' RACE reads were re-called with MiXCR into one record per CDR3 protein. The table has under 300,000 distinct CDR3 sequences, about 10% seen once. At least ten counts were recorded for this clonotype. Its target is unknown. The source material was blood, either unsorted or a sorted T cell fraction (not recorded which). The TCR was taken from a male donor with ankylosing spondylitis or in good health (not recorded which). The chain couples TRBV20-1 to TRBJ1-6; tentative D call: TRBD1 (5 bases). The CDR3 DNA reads TGCAGTGCTAGATCGGGGGGGGACCCTTCACCCCTCCACTTT. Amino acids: CSARSGGDPSPLHF.